This paragraph covers one T cell receptor beta chain sequence. Its target is unknown. These data come from a study of T cells in narcolepsy. Profiled with immunoSEQ multiplex PCR; TCRdb holds only in-frame clones, not every one. The repertoire holds tens of thousands of clones, with over 75% as singletons. Study-wide findings and caveats: HCRT-specific and TRIB2-specific autoreactive clonotypes appeared among same-patient CSF and blood CD4+ clonotypes.

Germline V gene sequence: CDR1 SGHTA, CDR2 FQGNSA. V was trimmed by 2 bases and J by 7 bases, leaving 17 bases between them. This CDR3 has 15 residues. V usage is TRBV7-2 and J usage is TRBJ2-5, with unresolved D. This receptor was taken from a human donor in good health. The sequencing sample was made of memory (CD45RA-) CD4+ T cells from blood. CDR3 DNA: TGTGCCAGCAGCTTAACCAGTCTCCGAGTTGGGACCCAGTACTTC. This sequence encodes CASSLTSLRVGTQYF.